A single sample is the source of the 11 T cell receptor beta chains below, sequenced in a study of blood T cell repertoires in COVID-19. TCRdb keeps only in-frame clones here, not all; method: immunoSEQ multiplex PCR. Among 170,000 or so clones listed, approximately 88% were seen once. The sample consisted of peripheral blood. All receptors come from a woman aged 35 to 49 with COVID-19, enrolled during active disease.

This clone showed up just once. The rearrangement uses TRBV5-4 and TRBJ1-2; D gene ambiguous. Trimming stripped 0 bases from V and 3 bases from J, with 12 bases between. The CDR3 extends over 15 amino acids. CDR1 and CDR2 from the germline V gene are SGHNT and YYREEE (reference sequence). CDR3 bases: TGTGCCAGCAGCTTGGGTCTACAGTTAGACTATGGCTACACCTTC. This gives the protein CASSLGLQLDYGYTF. The full variable domain, its missing parts supplied by reference TRBV5-4 and TRBJ1-2, is ETGVTQSPTHLIKTRGQQVTLRCSSQSGHNTVSWYQQALGQGPQFIFQYYREEENGRGNFPPRFSGLQFPNYSSELNVNALELDDSALYLCASSLGLQLDYGYTFGSGTRLTVV.

The V gene is TRBV27, the J gene TRBJ2-7, with D possibly TRBD1 on 5 matching bases. CDR3 size: 15 residues. Germline CDR1 MNHEY, CDR2 SMNVEV (reference sequence). Trimming pared 7 bases from V and 1 base from J, leaving 17 bases between. CDR3 nucleotide sequence: TGTGCCAGCACTGCCCCCCAGGGTCGGTCCTACGAGCAGTACTTC. It translates to CASTAPQGRSYEQYF.

The gene calls are TRBV5-1 and TRBJ2-3, with TRBD1 identical over 9 bases. The CDR3 covers 16 residues. V was pared by 4 bases and J by 1 base, with 7 bases of the junction left unmatched. Germline CDR1 is SGHRS and CDR2 is YFSETQ. CDR3 amino acids: CASSPRTGAGTDTQYF. In nucleotides, the CDR3 is TGCGCCAGCAGCCCAAGGACAGGGGCGGGCACAGATACGCAGTATTTT.

J is TRBJ2-2 and V is TRBV27; D call uncertain. The V gene lost 4 bases and the J gene lost 2 bases, with 8 bases spanning the gap. The germline V gene encodes CDR1 MNHEY and CDR2 SMNVEV (reference sequence). CDR3 size: 14 residues. The CDR3, as DNA: TGTGCCAGCAGTTCCCCCCGTAACACCGGGGAGCTGTTTTTT. Amino acids: CASSSPRNTGELFF.

The V and J genes are TRBV20-1 and TRBJ1-1; unclear D gene. The CDR3 has 13 amino acids. CDR1 is DFQATT, CDR2 SNEGSKA, per germline (reference sequence). V was clipped by 3 bases and J by 0 bases, with 8 bases between them. The CDR3 loop is CSASYKMNTEAFF. The CDR3 DNA reads as TGCAGTGCTAGTTACAAGATGAACACTGAAGCTTTCTTT.

This clone is categorized as medium-sized (0.01 to 0.1%). V and J are TRBV10-2 and TRBJ1-6; 11 positions agree with TRBD1. This CDR3 comprises 14 residues. V shed 5 bases and J 9 bases; nucleotides not matched to a gene: 3. Germline assignment: CDR1 WSHSY and CDR2 SAAADI. The CDR3 sequence: CASSLGQGVSPLHF. The CDR3 region has the DNA TGCGCCAGCAGTCTGGGACAGGGGGTTTCACCCCTCCACTTT.

This sequence joins TRBV3-1 (or the pseudogene TRBV3-2) and TRBJ2-6; tentative D call: TRBD2 (6 bases). Deletions cut 3 bases from V and 2 bases from J, with 8 bases between. The germline CDR1 and CDR2 sequences are LGHDT and YNNKEL (reference sequence). The CDR3 length is 15 residues. CDR3 sequence (DNA): TGTGCCAGCAGCCAGCGGGACCCTGGGGCCAACGTCCTGACTTTC. Residues: CASSQRDPGANVLTF.

The chain joins TRBV9 to TRBJ2-1; 10 nucleotides match TRBD2. Germline loops: CDR1 SGDLS, CDR2 YYNGEE. The CDR3 covers 15 residues. The V and J ends lost 3 bases and 7 bases, in that order; junction bases with no gene match: 7. The DNA of the CDR3 is TGTGCCAGCAGCGGGAGACTAGCGGGTAGGAATGAGCAGTTCTTC. This sequence encodes CASSGRLAGRNEQFF.

The chain recombines TRBV15 with TRBJ2-6; 8 bases agree with TRBD1. Losses at the gene ends were 1 base for V and 2 bases for J; bases not matched to a gene: 1. The CDR3 is made up of 16 amino acids. CDR1 is LNHNV, CDR2 YYDKDF, per germline (reference sequence). CDR3 region: CATSRAGGAGANVLTF. CDR3 bases: TGTGCCACCAGCAGAGCAGGGGGCGCTGGGGCCAACGTCCTGACTTTC.

The chain links TRBV29-1 to TRBJ1-2; D is unclear. The CDR3 extends over 11 amino acids. Looked up from germline, CDR1 is SQVTM and CDR2 is ANQGSEA. V lost 7 bases to trimming and J lost 3 bases, with 9 bases between them. CDR3 in DNA: TGCAGCGGCTTCGGTGACTATGGCTACACCTTC. It yields the protein CSGFGDYGYTF.

The rearrangement uses TRBV4-1 and TRBJ2-3, with 12 bases aligning to TRBD2. The trim removed 1 base at V and 6 bases at J, leaving 8 bases unmatched. In germline, CDR1 is MGHRA, CDR2 YSYEKL. This CDR3 is built from 17 residues. The CDR3 is CASSQVLAGGPRDTQYF. CDR3 DNA: TGCGCCAGCAGCCAAGTTCTAGCGGGGGGGCCCAGGGATACGCAGTATTTT.